This T cell receptor (beta chain) was obtained from a study of T-cell reconstitution after alpha-beta-depleted transplantation in children. This clonotype was seen repeatedly, ten times or more. Unique molecular identifiers were incorporated during preparation of the TCRbeta library. TCRdb redid the calling of the PCR reads with MiXCR, one entry per CDR3 protein. The repertoire holds about 230,000 distinct CDR3 sequences, with around 9.7% as singletons. This CDR3 comprises 12 residues. Trimming shortened V by 1 base and J by 11 bases, and 15 bases separated the two germline ends. Germline V CDR1 and CDR2: SQVTM, ANQGSEA.

V usage is TRBV29-1 and J usage is TRBJ2-7; D is undetermined. The TCR originated in a human donor who donated a stem cell graft to a child with SCID. The source material was PBMCs from the stem cell graft donor, sampled from the stem cell graft. CDR3 DNA sequence: TGCAGCGTTGAAGGAGGTGGGTACCCGGAGTACTTC. Its protein product is CSVEGGGYPEYF.